What follows are 10 T cell receptor beta chains derived from one specimen sequenced in a study of cytomegalovirus exposure and HLA in healthy donors. 60 Vbeta and 13 Jbeta primers were used in PCR. The repertoire was sequenced with immunoSEQ multiplex PCR; TCRdb's copy has only in-frame clones and lacks some. This sample has around 160,000 clones; 77% occur once, and the top ten carry 2% to 3%. Sequenced input: PBMCs. The source is a woman between 35 and 50 years old in good health and CMV-seropositive.

This chain uses TRBV28 with TRBJ1-6, with 7 bases that match TRBD1. V was clipped by 6 bases and J by 0 bases; unmatched bases: 5. Germline V gives CDR1 MDHEN, CDR2 SYDVKM. The CDR3 consists of 16 residues. The CDR3 here is CASSPQGSSYNSPLHF. DNA of the CDR3: TGTGCCAGCAGCCCACAGGGGAGCTCCTATAATTCACCCCTCCACTTT.

J is TRBJ2-7 and V is TRBV4-3; 7 nucleotides align to TRBD1. Germline V gives CDR1 LGHNA, CDR2 YSLEER. This CDR3 spans 13 amino acids. Trimming removed 5 bases from V and 5 bases from J; junction bases left unmatched: 6. CDR3 nucleotide sequence: TGCGCCAGCAGCAGGGGGCAGGGAGACGAGCAGTACTTC. Residues: CASSRGQGDEQYF.

This sequence joins TRBV19 and TRBJ1-1, with D possibly being TRBD1 (6 bases). CDR3 size: 16 residues. V was trimmed by 9 bases and J by 0 bases, leaving 20 bases between them. Per the germline V gene, CDR1 is LNHDA and CDR2 is SQIVND (reference sequence). This CDR3 reads CASSATGLGLNTEAFF. Written as DNA, the CDR3 is TGTGCCAGCAGCGCTACAGGGTTAGGGCTGAACACTGAAGCTTTCTTT.

This rearrangement joins TRBV30 to TRBJ2-5; weak D call: TRBD1 (5 bases). The J call may be wrong; the DNA end is better matched by TRBJ2-7. The CDR3 has 13 residues. Germline V gives CDR1 GTSNPN, CDR2 SVGIG (reference sequence). In DNA, the CDR3 is TGTGCCTGGAGCCAGGGTGGCCCCTACGAGCAGTACTTC. Protein sequence: CAWSQGGPYEQYF.

The chain employs TRBV2 and TRBJ1-4; 10 bases are a match to TRBD1. CDR1 is SNHLY and CDR2 is FYNNEI in the germline V gene. The CDR3 is 14 residues long. V shed 6 bases and J 8 bases; nucleotides not matched to a gene: 6. The CDR3, as DNA: TGTGCCAGCAGGCCCCGGACAGGGGGAGAAAAACTGTTTTTT. Residues: CASRPRTGGEKLFF.

This clone was seen only once. The chain joins TRBV4-2 to TRBJ1-4; D gene unclear. Germline V gene data show CDR1 as LGHNA and CDR2 as YNFKEQ. Trimming removed 2 bases at V and 6 bases at J, with 10 bases between. This CDR3 comprises 14 residues. CDR3 sequence (DNA): TGTGCCAGCAGCCAACCACAAGCGGATGAAAAACTGTTTTTT. Its protein product is CASSQPQADEKLFF.

The J gene is TRBJ1-6, the V gene TRBV6-5; tentatively, D is TRBD1 (6 bases). The CDR3 is 14 amino acids. V was cut by 8 bases and J by 7 bases, with 15 bases left in between. The germline gives CDR1 MNHEY, CDR2 SVGAGI. In DNA, the CDR3 is TGTGCCAGCGGCCGGGCAGGGGAAAATTCACCCCTCCACTTT. Amino acids: CASGRAGENSPLHF.

The chain is built from TRBV18 and TRBJ2-3; the match to TRBD2 covers 11 bases. This CDR3 region has 15 residues. Germline CDR1 and CDR2: KGHSH and LQKENI. The V gene end was trimmed by 4 bases and the J gene end by 2 bases; junction bases not matched to a gene: 2. The CDR3 sequence is CASSRGLADTDTQYF. The CDR3 DNA sequence: TGTGCCAGCTCACGGGGACTAGCGGACACAGATACGCAGTATTTT. Supplemented by reference TRBV18 and TRBJ2-3, the full variable domain reads NAGVMQNPRHLVRRRGQEARLRCSPMKGHSHVYWYRQLPEEGLKFMVYLQKENIIDESGMPKERFSAEFPKEGPSILRIQQVVRGDSAAYFCASSRGLADTDTQYFGPGTRLTVL.

The rearrangement joins TRBV7-8 to TRBJ1-2; 7 bases fit TRBD1. The germline V gene has CDR1 SGHVS and CDR2 FQNEAQ. The J segment lost 0 bases and the V segment lost 5 bases, leaving 3 bases of the junction unmatched. The CDR3 extends over 14 amino acids. The CDR3 spells CASSRGQTNYGYTF. CDR3 nucleotide sequence: TGTGCCAGCAGCCGGGGACAGACTAACTATGGCTACACCTTC.

This chain links TRBV9 with TRBJ2-1; no definite D call. This CDR3 comprises 14 residues. Germline V gene sequence: CDR1 SGDLS, CDR2 YYNGEE. Trimming took 4 bases from V and 5 from J, leaving 13 bases between them. CDR3 DNA sequence: TGTGCCAGCAGCCCTCTTTTTCCTAACAATGAGCAGTTCTTC. The encoded protein is CASSPLFPNNEQFF. The whole variable domain, filled in from reference TRBV9 and TRBJ2-1, reads DSGVTQTPKHLITATGQRVTLRCSPRSGDLSVYWYQQSLDQGLQFLIQYYNGEERAKGNILERFSAQQFPDLHSELNLSSLELGDSALYFCASSPLFPNNEQFFGPGTRLTVL.